Sequencing of this T cell receptor beta chain was carried out in a study of spatial heterogeneity in lung cancer. Study conclusions and caveats: Higher tumor mutation counts went along with higher counts of expanded intratumoral alpha and beta TCRs.

Germline CDR1 and CDR2: SGHTA and FQGNSA. CDR3 length: 12 amino acids. V lost 0 bases and J lost 8, with 4 bases in between. Time point specified: sample taken at primary tumor resection. TCRdb re-derived calls from the 5' RACE reads in MiXCR, one entry per CDR3 protein. The sample records roughly 2,200 distinct CDR3 sequences, 20% to 25% being singletons. This clonotype was seen a few times. The antigen is unknown. In a library made to pick up alpha chains, this beta chain is a stray read with a size that means little. This chain connects TRBV7-2 to TRBJ2-2; D ambiguous. Sequenced material: lung tumor tissue, taken at surgery. This TCR came from a male donor with early-stage non-small cell lung cancer. Here the CDR3 DNA reads TGTGCCAGCAGCTTAGCGCGGGGGGAGCTGTTTTTT. Translated: CASSLARGELFF. The whole variable domain, filled in from reference TRBV7-2 and TRBJ2-2, reads GAGVSQSPSNKVTEKGKDVELRCDPISGHTALYWYRQSLGQGLEFLIYFQGNSAPDKSGLPSDRFSAERTGGSVSTLTIQRTQQEDSAVYLCASSLARGELFFGEGSRLTVL.